This is a list of T cell receptor beta chains from one sample in a study of cytomegalovirus exposure and HLA in healthy donors. Assay used: immunoSEQ multiplex PCR; TCRdb lists only in-frame clones, some missing. This sample has a few hundred thousand clones, with roughly 80% found just once. The specimen was PBMCs. These receptors came from a man aged 30 to 39 in good health and CMV-seronegative. CDR3s include the opening cysteine and the closing phenylalanine or tryptophan. The order of the fields is D gene, clone size, J gene, V gene, CDR3 length, CDR3 protein, CDR3 DNA. D genes are given only for firm matches. Clone size is shown for a subset of rows, as once, few, many or a class of expanded clone.

NA	NA	TRBJ1-2	TRBV30	11	CAWSFLLGYTF	TGTGCCTGGAGTTTCCTCCTTGGCTACACCTTC
NA	once	TRBJ1-1	TRBV6-6	12	CASGVPDSKAFF	TGTGCCAGCGGGGTTCCAGACAGTAAGGCTTTCTTT
NA	few	TRBJ1-1	TRBV5-4	15	CASSLGGTINTEAFF	TGTGCCAGCAGCTTGGGTGGGACAATTAACACTGAAGCTTTCTTT
NA	few	TRBJ1-6	TRBV10-3	16	CAISDEGKAYNSPLHF	TGTGCCATCAGTGACGAGGGAAAGGCCTATAATTCACCCCTCCACTTT
NA	NA	TRBJ1-2	TRBV28	13	CASSLQGKGGYTF	TGTGCCAGCAGTTTACAGGGGAAAGGGGGCTACACCTTC
TRBD1	NA	TRBJ1-2	TRBV10-3	13	CAAYRGRVGGYTF	TGTGCCGCGTACAGGGGGCGGGTTGGAGGCTACACCTTC
NA	NA	TRBJ1-3	TRBV21-1	18	CASAQPHALAHSGNTIYF	TGTGCCAGCGCCCAACCCCACGCCCTAGCCCACTCTGGAAACACCATATATTTT
NA	NA	TRBJ1-2	TRBV7-3	13	CASSPTGSSGYTF	TGTGCCAGCAGCCCTACAGGGTCGAGTGGCTACACCTTC
NA	NA	TRBJ1-3	TRBV28	16	CASSLSQGPAGNTIYF	TGTGCCAGCAGTTTATCTCAGGGGCCGGCTGGAAACACCATATATTTT
TRBD1	NA	TRBJ2-7	TRBV7-9	14	CASSPWTGHNEQYF	TGTGCCAGCAGCCCCTGGACAGGCCATAACGAGCAGTACTTC
NA	NA	TRBJ2-5	TRBV9	16	CASSVGSQGLGETQYF	TGTGCCAGCAGCGTAGGTAGTCAGGGGCTGGGGGAGACCCAGTACTTC
TRBD2	NA	TRBJ2-5	TRBV7-9	15	CASSSSGGAGETQYF	TGTGCCAGCAGTTCCAGCGGGGGGGCTGGAGAGACCCAGTACTTC
TRBD2	NA	TRBJ2-3	TRBV6-4	15	CASSDGAGGTDTQYF	TGTGCCAGCAGTGACGGCGCGGGGGGCACAGATACGCAGTATTTT
TRBD1	NA	TRBJ2-3	TRBV2	14	CASKGAGLASTQYF	TGTGCCAGCAAGGGGGCAGGACTGGCATCTACGCAGTATTTT
NA	NA	TRBJ2-7	TRBV7-2	15	CASSLALGQAYEQYF	TGTGCCAGCAGCTTAGCCTTAGGACAAGCCTACGAGCAGTACTTC
TRBD2	NA	TRBJ2-3	TRBV7-2	17	CASSLGGAGGLGNTQYF	TGTGCCAGCAGCTTAGGTGGGGCGGGGGGGCTTGGGAATACGCAGTATTTT
NA	few	TRBJ2-7	TRBV2	14	CASSEGQGLYEQYF	TGTGCCAGCAGTGAAGGGCAGGGGCTCTACGAGCAGTACTTC
NA	NA	TRBJ2-7	TRBV4-3	13	CASSQDGNYEQYF	TGCGCCAGCAGCCAAGACGGGAACTACGAGCAGTACTTC
TRBD1	NA	TRBJ1-2	TRBV5-1	17	CASSSRTGLGWVSGYTF	TGCGCCAGCAGCTCTAGGACAGGCCTGGGCTGGGTTAGCGGCTACACCTTC
NA	NA	TRBJ2-7	TRBV7-9	12	CASSLQGAEQYF	TGTGCCAGCAGCTTACAGGGTGCCGAGCAGTACTTC
TRBD1	NA	TRBJ2-7	TRBV4-1	14	CASSRGTGSYEQYF	TGCGCCAGCAGTCGGGGGACAGGGAGCTACGAGCAGTACTTC
NA	once	TRBJ1-1	TRBV7-3	17	CASSSLGGGWVNTEAFF	TGTGCCAGCAGCTCTCTTGGGGGGGGCTGGGTGAACACTGAAGCTTTCTTT
TRBD1	many	TRBJ1-4	TRBV25-1	13	CASSLTGGNKLFF	TGTGCCAGCAGCCTGACAGGGGGCAACAAACTCTTTTTT
NA	NA	TRBJ2-1	TRBV5-1	15	CASSLLEGGANEQFF	TGCGCCAGCAGCTTGCTCGAAGGGGGGGCTAATGAGCAGTTCTTC
NA	NA	TRBJ2-2	TRBV9	14	CASSDLLNTGELFF	TGTGCCAGCAGCGATCTATTGAACACCGGGGAGCTGTTTTTT
TRBD1	NA	TRBJ2-7	TRBV6-1	12	CASRQGLGEQYF	TGTGCCAGCAGACAGGGGTTAGGAGAGCAGTACTTC
TRBD1	few	TRBJ2-5	TRBV7-2	14	CASRFTGGGETQYF	TGTGCCAGCAGGTTCACAGGGGGCGGAGAGACCCAGTACTTC
TRBD2	NA	TRBJ2-5	TRBV28	15	CASSFNSGTTETQYF	TGTGCCAGCAGTTTTAATAGCGGGACTACGGAGACCCAGTACTTC
TRBD2	NA	TRBJ2-4	TRBV6-5	12	CASSGGGYIQYF	TGTGCCAGCAGCGGGGGAGGGTACATTCAGTACTTC
NA	NA	TRBJ2-3	TRBV27	15	CASSLSWGHTDTQYF	TGTGCCAGCAGTTTATCGTGGGGCCACACAGATACGCAGTATTTT
TRBD1	NA	TRBJ2-6	TRBV11-2	18	CASRGDRGRLSGASVLTF	TGTGCCAGCAGGGGGGACAGGGGGAGGCTCTCTGGGGCCAGCGTCCTGACTTTC
TRBD1	NA	TRBJ2-2	TRBV7-8	18	CASSFLPTGTGGFGELFF	TGTGCCAGCAGCTTTCTCCCTACCGGGACAGGGGGGTTCGGGGAGCTGTTTTTT
NA	NA	TRBJ1-2	TRBV7-9	13	CSSSRWTENGYTF	TGTTCCAGCAGCCGTTGGACAGAGAATGGCTACACCTTC
NA	NA	TRBJ1-2	TRBV5-4	14	CASREGGSDYGYTF	TGTGCCAGCCGGGAGGGAGGGAGCGACTATGGCTACACCTTC
NA	few	TRBJ1-1	TRBV6-5	11	CASSSETEAFF	TGTGCCAGCAGTTCGGAGACTGAAGCTTTCTTT
NA	NA	TRBJ1-6	TRBV15	15	CATSPREGENSPLHF	TGTGCCACCAGCCCCCGCGAGGGGGAGAATTCACCCCTCCACTTT
TRBD2	once	TRBJ2-5	TRBV4-1	16	CASSQDGTGGQETQYF	TGCGCCAGCAGCCAAGACGGAACGGGGGGACAAGAGACCCAGTACTTC
TRBD1	NA	TRBJ1-2	TRBV6-5	13	CASSLTGSDGYTF	TGTGCCAGCAGTCTGACAGGGTCCGATGGCTACACCTTC
NA	NA	TRBJ2-1	TRBV18	14	CASSAGRTYNEQFF	TGTGCCAGCTCGGCGGGACGGACTTACAATGAGCAGTTCTTC
NA	NA	TRBJ2-2	TRBV4-3	15	CASSQDTVGGGELFF	TGCGCCAGCAGCCAAGATACGGTTGGTGGCGGGGAGCTGTTTTTT
NA	NA	TRBJ2-5	TRBV25-1	15	CASSDQSVPQETQYF	TGTGCCAGCAGTGATCAGTCAGTTCCGCAAGAGACCCAGTACTTC
NA	once	TRBJ2-7	TRBV27	13	CASSLSKGYEQYF	TGTGCCAGCAGTTTATCGAAGGGGTACGAGCAGTACTTC
TRBD1	few	TRBJ1-2	TRBV7-2	14	CASSPGQGDYGYTF	TGTGCCAGCAGTCCCGGGCAGGGGGACTATGGCTACACCTTC
TRBD1	NA	TRBJ2-3	TRBV5-4	14	CASSAKQGADTQYF	TGTGCCAGCAGCGCAAAACAGGGGGCAGATACGCAGTATTTT
TRBD1	NA	TRBJ1-5	TRBV19	15	CASSIRGQRSQPQHF	TGTGCCAGTAGTATCAGGGGGCAGAGATCTCAGCCCCAGCATTTT
TRBD2	few	TRBJ2-1	TRBV4-3	15	CASSQGLAGDIEQFF	TGCGCCAGCAGCCAAGGACTAGCGGGGGATATTGAGCAGTTCTTC
TRBD1	NA	TRBJ1-2	TRBV10-3	18	CAIRVPGQGGASLYGYTF	TGTGCCATCAGGGTCCCGGGACAGGGGGGCGCCTCCCTTTATGGCTACACCTTC
NA	NA	TRBJ2-1	TRBV6-5	15	CATLPRASSYNEQFF	TGTGCCACCCTCCCCCGTGCGAGCTCCTACAATGAGCAGTTCTTC
TRBD1	NA	TRBJ1-2	TRBV5-1	14	CASSLSGQASSYTF	TGCGCCAGCAGCTTGAGTGGACAGGCTTCCAGCTACACCTTC
NA	NA	TRBJ1-6	TRBV28	15	CASSRDMTGDSPLHF	TGTGCCAGCAGCCGGGACATGACGGGTGATTCACCCCTCCACTTT
TRBD1	NA	TRBJ1-5	TRBV4-1	15	CASSQDRGPNQPQHF	TGCGCCAGCAGCCAAGACAGGGGGCCCAATCAGCCCCAGCATTTT